Detailed here is one TCR beta chain. This sample was included in a study of control samples from healthy donors and cancer patients. Sequencing was performed with immunoSEQ multiplex PCR; in TCRdb, only in-frame clones are kept and a portion is missing. The data hold 75,000 to 80,000 clones, with approximately 88% observed a single time. The sample comprised PBMCs. This clonotype originated in a woman between 50 and 59 years old with colorectal cancer.

The CDR3 sequence: CASSVRVGYGYTF. The DNA of the CDR3 is TGTGCCAGCAGTGTCAGGGTGGGCTATGGCTACACCTTC. This rearrangement joins TRBV12-3 or TRBV12-4 to TRBJ1-2, with D perhaps matching TRBD1 (5 bases). The CDR3 runs 13 residues. V was clipped by 5 bases and J by 4 bases, with 11 bases between them.